This T cell receptor beta chain was captured by sequencing in a study of T cells in Graves' hyperthyroidism and ophthalmopathy. Deletions cut 10 bases from V and 0 bases from J, with 15 bases between. CDR3 length: 15 amino acids. This clonotype came up many times. TCR beta CDR3 region amplification was performed from RNA transcripts. First-round RT-PCR of the TCR CDR3 relied on the HTBI primer set. TCRdb redid the calling of the multiplex PCR reads with MiXCR, one entry per CDR3 protein. The sample lists some 300,000 distinct CDR3 sequences; 10% to 15% were seen once. This chain links TRBV12-3 or TRBV12-4 with TRBJ2-2; D is ambiguous. Sequencing was carried out using blood. This TCR was sampled from a woman younger than 45 with Graves' hyperthyroidism that later progressed to Graves' ophthalmopathy. This CDR3 reads CATLSRRTNTGELFF. CDR3 in DNA: TGTGCCACCCTCTCGAGGCGGACGAACACCGGGGAGCTGTTTTTT.